This section outlines one TCR beta chain sequence together with its context. Its antigen is not identified. Germline CDR1 SGDLS, CDR2 YYNGEE. The CDR3 extends over 15 amino acids. V lost 7 bases to trimming and J lost 2 bases; unmatched junction nucleotides: 8. This sample is part of a study of cytomegalovirus exposure and HLA in healthy donors. General study results and limits: The authors considered a cluster of highly shared sequence variants likely to be a sequencing artifact. Immune exposure data for these donors was limited to CMV serostatus.

The PCR employed 60 Vbeta primers together with 13 Jbeta primers. In the authors' workflow: About 11 million of around 85 million unique TCR beta chains were shared, per a later count. Measured with immunoSEQ multiplex PCR; TCRdb has only the in-frame clones, and not every one. The DNA gave D and trimming, while V, J and clone size come from that table. The sample has about 52,000 clones, 72% seen once. This sequence originates from a woman in her forties or fifties in good health and CMV-seronegative. This chain joins TRBV9 and TRBJ2-3, with TRBD2 identical over 9 bases. Sequencing was done on a sample of PBMCs. The CDR3 sequence: CASCSGGLVTDTQYF. DNA for the CDR3: TGTGCCAGCTGTAGCGGGGGCCTCGTCACAGATACGCAGTATTTT.